This T cell receptor beta chain was recovered during a study of technical replicates of blood from several donors. This CDR3 region has 17 residues. The germline gives CDR1 SGDLS, CDR2 YYNGEE. V gave up 4 bases and J gave up 6 bases; unmatched junction bases: 11. Assay used: immunoSEQ multiplex PCR; TCRdb lists only in-frame clones, some missing. This sample has around 85,000 clones, with about 94% found just once. This receptor was identified in a human donor in good health. Sequencing was carried out using T cells isolated from PBMCs. This rearrangement joins TRBV9 to TRBJ2-1; the match to TRBD1 covers 12 bases. The chain's CDR3 is CASSIFRDRGRANEQFF. The CDR3, as DNA: TGTGCCAGCAGCATATTCCGGGACAGGGGGCGAGCCAATGAGCAGTTCTTC.